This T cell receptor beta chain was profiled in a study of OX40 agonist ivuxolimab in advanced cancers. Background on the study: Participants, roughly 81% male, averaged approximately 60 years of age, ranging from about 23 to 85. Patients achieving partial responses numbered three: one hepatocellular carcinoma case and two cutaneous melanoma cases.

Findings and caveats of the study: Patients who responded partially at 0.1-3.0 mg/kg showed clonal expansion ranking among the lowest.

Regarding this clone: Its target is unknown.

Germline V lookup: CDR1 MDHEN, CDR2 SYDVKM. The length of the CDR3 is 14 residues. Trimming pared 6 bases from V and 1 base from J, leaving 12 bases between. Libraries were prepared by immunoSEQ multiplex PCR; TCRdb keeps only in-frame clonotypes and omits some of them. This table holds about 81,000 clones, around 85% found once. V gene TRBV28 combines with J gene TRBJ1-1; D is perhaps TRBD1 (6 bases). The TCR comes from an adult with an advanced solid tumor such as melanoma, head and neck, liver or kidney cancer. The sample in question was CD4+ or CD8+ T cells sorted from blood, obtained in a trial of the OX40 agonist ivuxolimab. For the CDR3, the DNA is TGTGCCAGCAGACCCGGGACAAAGAACACTGAAGCTTTCTTT. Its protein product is CASRPGTKNTEAFF. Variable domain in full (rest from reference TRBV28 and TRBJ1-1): DVKVTQSSRYLVKRTGEKVFLECVQDMDHENMFWYRQDPGLGLRLIYFSYDVKMKEKGDIPEGYSVSREKKERFSLILESASTNQTSMYLCASRPGTKNTEAFFGQGTRLTVV.